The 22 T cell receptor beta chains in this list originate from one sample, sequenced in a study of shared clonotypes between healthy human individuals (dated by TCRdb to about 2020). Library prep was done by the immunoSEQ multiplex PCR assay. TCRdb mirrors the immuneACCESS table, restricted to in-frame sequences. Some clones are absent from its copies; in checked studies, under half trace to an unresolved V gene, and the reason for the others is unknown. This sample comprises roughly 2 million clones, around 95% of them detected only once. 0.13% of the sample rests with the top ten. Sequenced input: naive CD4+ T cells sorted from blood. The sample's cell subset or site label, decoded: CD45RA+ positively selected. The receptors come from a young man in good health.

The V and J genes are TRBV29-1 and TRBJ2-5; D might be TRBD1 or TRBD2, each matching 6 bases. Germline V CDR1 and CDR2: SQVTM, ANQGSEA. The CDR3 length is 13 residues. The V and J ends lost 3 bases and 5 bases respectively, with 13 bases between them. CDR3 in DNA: TGCAGCGTTGAGCGGGACACAAGGGAGACCCAGTACTTC. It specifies CSVERDTRETQYF.

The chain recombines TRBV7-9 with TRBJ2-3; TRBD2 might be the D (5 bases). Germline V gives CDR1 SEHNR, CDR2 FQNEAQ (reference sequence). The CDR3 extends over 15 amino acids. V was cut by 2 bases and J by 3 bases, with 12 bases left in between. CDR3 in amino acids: CASSLPSLGTDTQYF. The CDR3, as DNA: TGTGCCAGCAGCTTACCTAGCCTGGGGACAGATACGCAGTATTTT.

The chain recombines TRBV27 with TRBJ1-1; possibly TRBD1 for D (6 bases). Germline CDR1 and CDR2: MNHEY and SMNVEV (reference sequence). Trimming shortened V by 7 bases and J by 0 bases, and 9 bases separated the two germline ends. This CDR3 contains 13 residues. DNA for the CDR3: TGTGCCAGCAAAACAGGGATGAACACTGAAGCTTTCTTT. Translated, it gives CASKTGMNTEAFF.

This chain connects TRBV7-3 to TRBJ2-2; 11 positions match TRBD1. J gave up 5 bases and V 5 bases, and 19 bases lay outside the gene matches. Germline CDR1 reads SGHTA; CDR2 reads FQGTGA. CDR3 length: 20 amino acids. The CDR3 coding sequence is TGTGCCAGCAGCCCACGGACAGGGGGCTACCTAGAATTAGGGACCGGGGAGCTGTTTTTT. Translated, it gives CASSPRTGGYLELGTGELFF.

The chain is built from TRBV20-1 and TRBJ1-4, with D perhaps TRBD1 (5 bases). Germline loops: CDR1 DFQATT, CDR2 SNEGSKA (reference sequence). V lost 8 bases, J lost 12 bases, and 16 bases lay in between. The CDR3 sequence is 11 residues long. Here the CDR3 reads CSSQRGVELFF. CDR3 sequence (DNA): TGCAGTTCCCAACGGGGGGTGGAACTGTTTTTT.

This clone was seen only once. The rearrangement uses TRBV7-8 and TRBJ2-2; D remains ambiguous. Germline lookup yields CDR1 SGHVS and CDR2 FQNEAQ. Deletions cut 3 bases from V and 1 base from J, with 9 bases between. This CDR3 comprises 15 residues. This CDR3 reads CASSLVSQNTGELFF. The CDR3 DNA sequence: TGTGCCAGCAGCTTGGTCAGCCAGAACACCGGGGAGCTGTTTTTT.

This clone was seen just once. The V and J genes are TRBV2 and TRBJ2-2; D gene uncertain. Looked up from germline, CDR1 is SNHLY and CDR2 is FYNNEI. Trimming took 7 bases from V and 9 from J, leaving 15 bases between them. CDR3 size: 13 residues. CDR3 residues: CASTPEVARELFF. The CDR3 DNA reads TGTGCCAGCACCCCAGAGGTAGCCAGGGAGCTGTTTTTT.

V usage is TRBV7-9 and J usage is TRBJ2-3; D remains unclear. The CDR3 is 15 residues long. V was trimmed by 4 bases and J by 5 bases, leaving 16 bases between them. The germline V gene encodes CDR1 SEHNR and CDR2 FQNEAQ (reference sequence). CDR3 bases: TGTGCCAGCAGCTCATACCGGGCCTTTCGAGATACGCAGTATTTT. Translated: CASSSYRAFRDTQYF.

DNA for the CDR3: TGTGCCAGCAGCTCAAAGAGGCCTAGCGGGGGCACAGATACGCAGTATTTT. It translates to CASSSKRPSGGTDTQYF. The chain joins TRBV11-2 to TRBJ2-3, with 9 bases that match TRBD2. The CDR3 length is 17 residues. V shed 4 bases, J shed 1 base, and the junction held 9 bases outside the gene matches. Germline CDR1 is SGHAT and CDR2 is FQNNGV.

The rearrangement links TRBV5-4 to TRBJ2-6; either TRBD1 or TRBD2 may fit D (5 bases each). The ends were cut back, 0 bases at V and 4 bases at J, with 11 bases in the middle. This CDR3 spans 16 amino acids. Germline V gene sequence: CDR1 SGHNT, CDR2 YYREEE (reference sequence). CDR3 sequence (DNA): TGTGCCAGCAGCTTGGAGGGGAGTGCAGGGGCCAACGTCCTGACTTTC. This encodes CASSLEGSAGANVLTF.

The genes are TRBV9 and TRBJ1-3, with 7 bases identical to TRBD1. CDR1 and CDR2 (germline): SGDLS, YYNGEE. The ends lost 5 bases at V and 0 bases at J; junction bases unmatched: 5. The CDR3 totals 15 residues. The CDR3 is CASSGWTGSGNTIYF. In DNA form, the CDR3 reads TGTGCCAGCAGTGGTTGGACAGGCTCTGGAAACACCATATATTTT.

The CDR3 coding sequence is TGTGCCAGTGGGGTTCAGGAGACCCAGTACTTC. Translation: CASGVQETQYF. J is TRBJ2-5 and V is TRBV19, with D hard to call. This CDR3 region has 11 residues. Germline CDR1 is LNHDA and CDR2 is SQIVND (reference sequence). V gave up 8 bases and J gave up 5 bases, with 9 bases separating them.

The CDR3: CASSLQGEQYF. The CDR3 DNA reads TGTGCCAGCAGCTTACAGGGGGAGCAGTACTTC. The gene calls are TRBV7-9 and TRBJ2-7; D perhaps matches TRBD1 (6 bases). V lost 2 bases and J 7 bases, leaving 6 bases between the germline ends. Germline CDR1 and CDR2: SEHNR and FQNEAQ (reference sequence). This CDR3 spans 11 amino acids.

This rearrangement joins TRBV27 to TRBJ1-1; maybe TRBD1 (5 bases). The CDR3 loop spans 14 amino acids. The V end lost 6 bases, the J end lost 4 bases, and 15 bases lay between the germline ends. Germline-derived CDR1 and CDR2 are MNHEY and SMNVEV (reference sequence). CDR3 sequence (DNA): TGTGCCAGCAGCTACAATCTTGGGGGCACTGAAGCTTTCTTT. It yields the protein CASSYNLGGTEAFF.

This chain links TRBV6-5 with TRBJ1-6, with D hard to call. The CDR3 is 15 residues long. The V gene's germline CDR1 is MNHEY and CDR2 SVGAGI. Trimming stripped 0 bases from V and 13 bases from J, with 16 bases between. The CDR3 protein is CASSYSGKTYTPLHF. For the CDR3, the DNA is TGTGCCAGCAGTTACTCGGGGAAGACCTATACGCCCCTCCACTTT.

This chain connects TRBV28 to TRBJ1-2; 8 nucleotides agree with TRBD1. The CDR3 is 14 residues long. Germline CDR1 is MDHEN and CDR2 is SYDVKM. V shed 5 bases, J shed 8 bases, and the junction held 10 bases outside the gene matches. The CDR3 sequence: CASSTGQGSGGYTF. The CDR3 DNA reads TGTGCCAGCAGTACAGGACAGGGTTCAGGCGGCTACACCTTC.

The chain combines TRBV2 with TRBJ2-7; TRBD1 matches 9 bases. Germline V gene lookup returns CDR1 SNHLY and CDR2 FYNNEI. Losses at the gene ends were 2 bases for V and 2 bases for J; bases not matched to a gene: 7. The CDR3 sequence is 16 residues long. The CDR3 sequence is CASSERPGQGAYEQYF. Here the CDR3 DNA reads TGTGCCAGCAGTGAACGGCCGGGACAGGGTGCCTACGAGCAGTACTTC.

The CDR3 region has the DNA TGTGCCAGCAGCGTAGCTACGGGAGTGAACAATGAGCAGTTCTTC. Translating gives CASSVATGVNNEQFF. The J gene is TRBJ2-1, the V gene TRBV9; TRBD2 might be the D (6 bases). The CDR3 totals 15 residues. Deletions cut 0 bases from V and 5 bases from J, with 12 bases between. The germline V gene has CDR1 SGDLS and CDR2 YYNGEE.

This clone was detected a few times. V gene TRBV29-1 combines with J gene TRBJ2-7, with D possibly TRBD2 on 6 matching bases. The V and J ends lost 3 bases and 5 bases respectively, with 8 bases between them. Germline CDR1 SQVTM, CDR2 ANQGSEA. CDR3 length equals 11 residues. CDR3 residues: CSVEWTNEQYF. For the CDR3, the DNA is TGCAGCGTTGAGTGGACTAACGAGCAGTACTTC.

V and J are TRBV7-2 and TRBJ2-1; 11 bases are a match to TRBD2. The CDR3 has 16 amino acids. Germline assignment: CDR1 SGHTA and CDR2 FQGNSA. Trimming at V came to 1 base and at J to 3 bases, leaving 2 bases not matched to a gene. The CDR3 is CASSLGLAGRYNEQFF. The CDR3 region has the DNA TGTGCCAGCAGCTTAGGACTAGCGGGACGCTACAATGAGCAGTTCTTC.

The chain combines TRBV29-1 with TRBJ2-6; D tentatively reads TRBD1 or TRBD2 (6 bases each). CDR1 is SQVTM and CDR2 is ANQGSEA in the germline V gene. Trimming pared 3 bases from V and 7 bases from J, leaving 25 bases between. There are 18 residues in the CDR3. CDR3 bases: TGCAGCGTTGAGGAGGGGGGACGGGACTTTTGGAGTGCCAACGTCCTGACTTTC. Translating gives CSVEEGGRDFWSANVLTF.

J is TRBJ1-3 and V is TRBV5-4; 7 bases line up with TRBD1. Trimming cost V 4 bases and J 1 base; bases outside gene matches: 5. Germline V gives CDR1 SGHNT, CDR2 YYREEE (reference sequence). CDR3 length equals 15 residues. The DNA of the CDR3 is TGTGCCAGCAGCACGGGGACAGCGTCTGGAAACACCATATATTTT. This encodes CASSTGTASGNTIYF.